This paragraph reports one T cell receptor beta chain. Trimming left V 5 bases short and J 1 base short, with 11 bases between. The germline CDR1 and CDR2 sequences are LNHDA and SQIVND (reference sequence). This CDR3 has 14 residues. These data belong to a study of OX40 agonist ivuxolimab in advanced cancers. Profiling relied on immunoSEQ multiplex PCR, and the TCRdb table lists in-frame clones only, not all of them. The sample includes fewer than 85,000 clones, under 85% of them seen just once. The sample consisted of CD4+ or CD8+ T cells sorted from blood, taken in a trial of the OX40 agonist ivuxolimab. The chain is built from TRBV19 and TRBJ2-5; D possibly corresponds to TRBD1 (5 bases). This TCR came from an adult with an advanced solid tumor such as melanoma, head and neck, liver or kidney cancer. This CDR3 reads CASSPTEIQETQYF. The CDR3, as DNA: TGTGCCAGTAGTCCGACAGAGATCCAAGAGACCCAGTACTTC.